This T cell receptor beta chain was identified during a study of cytomegalovirus exposure and HLA in healthy donors. Broader study findings: Listed as cytomegalovirus-associated were 150 to 200 TCR beta chains.

Separate from the approximately 700-subject first cohort was the approximately 120-subject validation cohort, to which the donors belonged. As regards this clone: Its antigen remains unidentified.

The protocol was immunoSEQ multiplex PCR, while the TCRdb copy is restricted to in-frame clones and leaves out a portion. Among hundreds of thousands of clones listed, 86% were seen once. V lost 3 bases and J lost 2, with 10 bases in between. The CDR3 covers 14 residues. CDR1 GTSNPN and CDR2 SVGIG come from the germline V gene (reference sequence). This TCR derives from a woman between 18 and 29 years old in good health and CMV-seronegative. Sequencing was done on a sample of PBMCs. This chain connects TRBV30 to TRBJ2-2; tentative D call: TRBD1 (6 bases). Written as DNA, the CDR3 is TGTGCCTGGAGGCAGGGGTTAAACACCGGGGAGCTGTTTTTT. It is translated as CAWRQGLNTGELFF. Based on the CDR3 plus reference TRBV30 and TRBJ2-2, the full variable domain is SQTIHQWPATLVQPVGSPLSLECTVEGTSNPNLYWYRQAAGRGLQLLFYSVGIGQISSEVPQNLSASRPQDRQFILSSKKLLLSDSGFYLCAWRQGLNTGELFFGEGSRLTVL.